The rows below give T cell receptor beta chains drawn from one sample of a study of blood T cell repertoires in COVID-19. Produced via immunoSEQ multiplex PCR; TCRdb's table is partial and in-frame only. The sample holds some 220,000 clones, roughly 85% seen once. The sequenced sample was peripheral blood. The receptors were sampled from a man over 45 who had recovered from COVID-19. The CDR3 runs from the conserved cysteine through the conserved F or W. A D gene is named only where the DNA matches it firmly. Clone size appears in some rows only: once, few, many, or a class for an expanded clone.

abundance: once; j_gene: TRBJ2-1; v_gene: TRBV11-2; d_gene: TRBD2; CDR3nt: TGTGCCAGCAGCTTCACGGCGGGAGGAAACAATGAGCAGTTCTTC; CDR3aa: CASSFTAGGNNEQFF
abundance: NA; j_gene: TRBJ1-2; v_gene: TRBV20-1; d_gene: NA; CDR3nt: TGCAGTGCTAGGAGTCACCACGGCTACACCTTC; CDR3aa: CSARSHHGYTF
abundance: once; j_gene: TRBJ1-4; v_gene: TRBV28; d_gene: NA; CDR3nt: TGTGCCAGCAGTTTATATTATGCGGCTAATGAAAAACTGTTTTTT; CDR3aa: CASSLYYAANEKLFF
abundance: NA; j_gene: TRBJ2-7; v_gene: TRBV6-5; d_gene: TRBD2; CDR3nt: TGTGCCAGCAGGCCCCTACAGCGGGAGGCCTACGAGCAGTACTTC; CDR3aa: CASRPLQREAYEQYF
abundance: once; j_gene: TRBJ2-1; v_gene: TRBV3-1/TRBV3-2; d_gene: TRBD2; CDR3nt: TGTGCCAGCAGCCAAGGGACTAGCGTGGATGAGCAGTTCTTC; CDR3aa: CASSQGTSVDEQFF
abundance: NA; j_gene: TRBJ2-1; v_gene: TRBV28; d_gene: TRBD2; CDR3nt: TGTGCCAGCAGTCCCGGGACTAGCGGGACCTACAATGAGCAGTTCTTC; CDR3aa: CASSPGTSGTYNEQFF
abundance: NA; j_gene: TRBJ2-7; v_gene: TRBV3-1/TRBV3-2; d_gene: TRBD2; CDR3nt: TGTGCCAGCAGCCAAGAAAGGGGACTAGCGGGATCCCTTGGGCAGTACTTC; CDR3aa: CASSQERGLAGSLGQYF
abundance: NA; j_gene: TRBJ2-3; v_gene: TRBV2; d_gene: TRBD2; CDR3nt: TGTGCCAGCTCGGGACTAGCGGGAGGACCAGATACGCAGTATTTT; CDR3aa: CASSGLAGGPDTQYF
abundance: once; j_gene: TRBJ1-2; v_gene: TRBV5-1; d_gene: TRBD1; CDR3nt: TGCGCCAGCAGCGACAGGGGTAAGGCCTATGGCTACACCTTC; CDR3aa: CASSDRGKAYGYTF
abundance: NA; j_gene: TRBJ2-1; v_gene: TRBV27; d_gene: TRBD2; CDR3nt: TGTGCCAACAGGCCGGGGGAGGGCCCCTACAATGAGCAGTTCTTC; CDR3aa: CANRPGEGPYNEQFF
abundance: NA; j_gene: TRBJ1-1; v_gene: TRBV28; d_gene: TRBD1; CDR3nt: TGTGCCAGCACTACGACAGGGGGGCGCTTCACTGAAGCTTTCTTT; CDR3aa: CASTTTGGRFTEAFF
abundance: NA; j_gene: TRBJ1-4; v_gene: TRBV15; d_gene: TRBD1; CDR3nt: TGTGCCACCAGCAGGCTAGGGGCGGGACAGGGGAACGAAAAACTGTTTTTT; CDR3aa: CATSRLGAGQGNEKLFF
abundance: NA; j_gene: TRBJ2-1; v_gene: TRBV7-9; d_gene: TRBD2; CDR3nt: TGTGCCAGCGGCCCGGGACTAGCGGGAGGGAATGAGCAGTTCTTC; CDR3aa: CASGPGLAGGNEQFF
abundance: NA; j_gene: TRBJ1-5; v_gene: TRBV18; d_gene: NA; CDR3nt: TGTGCCAGCTCACCAGGGCAAAGTCAGCCCCAGCATTTT; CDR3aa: CASSPGQSQPQHF
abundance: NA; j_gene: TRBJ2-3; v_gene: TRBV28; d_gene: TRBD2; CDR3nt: TGTGCCAGCAGTGGGTGGGGGGGAGTTAGCACAGATACGCAGTATTTT; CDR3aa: CASSGWGGVSTDTQYF
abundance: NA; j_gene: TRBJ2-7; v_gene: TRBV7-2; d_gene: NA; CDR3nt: TGTGCCAGCAGCTTCGGTAGCGAGCAGTACTTC; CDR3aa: CASSFGSEQYF
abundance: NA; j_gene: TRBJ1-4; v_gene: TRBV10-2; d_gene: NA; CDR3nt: TGCGCCAGCAGTGAGGGCCTAGGGGTGGGAAATGAAAAACTGTTTTTT; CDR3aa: CASSEGLGVGNEKLFF
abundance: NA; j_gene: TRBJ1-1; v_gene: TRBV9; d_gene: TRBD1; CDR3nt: TGTGCCAGCAGCGTACACCCGGGACAGGGGACTGAAGCTTTCTTT; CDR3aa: CASSVHPGQGTEAFF
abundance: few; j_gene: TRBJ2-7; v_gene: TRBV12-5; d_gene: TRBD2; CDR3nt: TGTGCTAGTGGCCCCCAGTGTGTTACCCGACTAGCGGGGACCTACGAGCAGTACTTC; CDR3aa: CASGPQCVTRLAGTYEQYF
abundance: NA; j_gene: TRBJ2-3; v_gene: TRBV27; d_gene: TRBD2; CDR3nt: TGTGCCAGCAGTTTGGGGGTAGCGGGAGGGATCACAGATACGCAGTATTTT; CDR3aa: CASSLGVAGGITDTQYF
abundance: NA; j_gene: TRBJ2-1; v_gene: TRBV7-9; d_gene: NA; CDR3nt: TGTGCCAGCAGCCTTGACTGGAGGGGCCGCTTCTTC; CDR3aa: CASSLDWRGRFF